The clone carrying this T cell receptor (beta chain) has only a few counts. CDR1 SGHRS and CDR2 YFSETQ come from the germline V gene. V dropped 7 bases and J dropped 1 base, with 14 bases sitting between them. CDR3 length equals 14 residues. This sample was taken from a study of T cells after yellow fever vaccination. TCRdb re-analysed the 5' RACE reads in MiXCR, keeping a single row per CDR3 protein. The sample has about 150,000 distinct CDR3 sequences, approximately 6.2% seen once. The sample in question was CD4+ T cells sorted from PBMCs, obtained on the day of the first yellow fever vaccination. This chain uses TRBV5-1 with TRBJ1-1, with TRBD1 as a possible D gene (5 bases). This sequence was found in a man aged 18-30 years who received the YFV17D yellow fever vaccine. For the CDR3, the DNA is TGCGCCAGCTCTAGACAGTCTCCGAACACTGAAGCTTTCTTT. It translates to CASSRQSPNTEAFF.